This T cell receptor beta chain was sequenced in a study of T cell responses to AZD1222 COVID-19 vaccine. Study background: Analysis merged second doses at about 4 or about 12 weeks.

The germline gives CDR1 SNHLY, CDR2 FYNNEI. Trimming took off 8 bases at V and 2 bases at J, with 14 bases between the two ends. This CDR3 is built from 14 residues. The protocol was immunoSEQ multiplex PCR, while the TCRdb copy is restricted to in-frame clones and leaves out a portion. Found here are 90,000 to 100,000 clones, roughly 85% of them singletons; the top ten hold around 3.1%. Study-wide results and limits: Elevations in Spike-specific TCR breadth and depth followed administration of two AZD1222 doses. A mostly white British donor set with more females was recruited, and clonal diversity was possibly underestimated. Dominant CD4 TCR responses targeted spike regions 160-218 and 743-854.

In this sample, this clone turned up a few times. Antigen unknown. The sequence derives from an adult in good health. This rearrangement joins TRBV2 to TRBJ2-3; unclear D gene. The sequencing here drew on peripheral blood, taken on day 0 of AZD1222 vaccination. For the CDR3, the DNA is TGTGCCAGCGGGAAAGCAGTTGTCACAGATACGCAGTATTTT. Its protein product is CASGKAVVTDTQYF.